The entry below describes one T cell receptor beta chain. Antigen specificity is unknown. The sample belongs to a study of cytomegalovirus exposure and HLA in healthy donors. Unrecorded immune exposures were likely, despite nominal health at sampling. Study outcomes and limitations: Across donors, sequencing depth was assumed by presence/absence analyses to be roughly uniform. In vitro assays verified that a few CMV-associated chains recognized CMV antigens specifically. With later analysis, a missense DCLRE1C variant became linked to TCR beta V- and J-gene trimming.

Germline V gene data show CDR1 as KGHSH and CDR2 as LQKENI. V gave up 3 bases and J gave up 2 bases; unmatched junction bases: 6. This CDR3 is built from 17 residues. PCR primers comprised 60 Vbeta and 13 Jbeta primers. TCRdb's table, derived via immunoSEQ multiplex PCR, lists solely in-frame clones and lacks some. The repertoire holds over 130,000 clones, with more than 65% as singletons. Input material: PBMCs. The V gene is TRBV18, the J gene TRBJ2-1; 11 positions match TRBD1. This sequence was found in a man aged 45-60 years in good health and CMV-seropositive. The CDR3 here is CASSPGGQGATYNEQFF. In DNA, the CDR3 is TGTGCCAGCTCACCCGGCGGACAGGGGGCTACCTACAATGAGCAGTTCTTC.